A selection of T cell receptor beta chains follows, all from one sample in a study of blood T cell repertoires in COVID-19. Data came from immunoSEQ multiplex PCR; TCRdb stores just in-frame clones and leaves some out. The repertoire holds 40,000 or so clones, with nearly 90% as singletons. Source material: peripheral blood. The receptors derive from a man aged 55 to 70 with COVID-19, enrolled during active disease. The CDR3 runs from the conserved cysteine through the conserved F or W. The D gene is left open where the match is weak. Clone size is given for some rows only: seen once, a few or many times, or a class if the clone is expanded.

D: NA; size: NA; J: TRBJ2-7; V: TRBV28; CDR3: CASSLEPPYEQYF; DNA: TGTGCCAGCAGTTTAGAGCCGCCCTACGAGCAGTACTTC
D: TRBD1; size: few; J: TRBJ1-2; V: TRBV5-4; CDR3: CASSLGQGQGGYTF; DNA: TGTGCCAGCAGCTTGGGACAGGGGCAAGGGGGCTACACCTTC
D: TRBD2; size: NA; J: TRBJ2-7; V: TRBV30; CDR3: CAWRTSGSYEQYF; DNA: TGTGCCTGGAGGACTAGCGGCTCCTACGAGCAGTACTTC
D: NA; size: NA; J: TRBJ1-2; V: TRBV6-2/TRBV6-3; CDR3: CASSYRGGSGYTF; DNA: TGTGCCAGCAGTTACAGGGGAGGAAGTGGCTACACCTTC
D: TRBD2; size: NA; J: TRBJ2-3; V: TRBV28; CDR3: CASSVMAGGTHTQYF; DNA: TGTGCCAGCAGTGTTATGGCGGGGGGGACGCATACGCAGTATTTT
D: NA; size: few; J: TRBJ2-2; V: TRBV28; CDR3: CASSLTGTGELFF; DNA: TGTGCCAGCAGTTTAACCGGGACCGGGGAGCTGTTTTTT
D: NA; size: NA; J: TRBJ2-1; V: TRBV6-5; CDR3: CASRQSAYNEQFF; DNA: TGTGCCAGCAGGCAGTCAGCCTACAATGAGCAGTTCTTC
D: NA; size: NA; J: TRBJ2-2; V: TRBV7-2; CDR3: CASSLARGGGYTGELFF; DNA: TGTGCCAGCAGCTTAGCGAGGGGGGGAGGTTACACCGGGGAGCTGTTTTTT
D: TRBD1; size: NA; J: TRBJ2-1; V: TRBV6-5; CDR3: CAAWRGQGVREQFF; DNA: TGTGCCGCCTGGAGAGGACAGGGGGTAAGGGAGCAGTTCTTC
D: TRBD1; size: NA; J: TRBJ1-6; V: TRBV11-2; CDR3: CASSFPPGGSSPLHF; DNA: TGTGCCAGCAGCTTCCCCCCAGGGGGCAGTTCACCCCTCCACTTT